The rows below give T cell receptor beta chains drawn from one sample of a study of T-cell reconstitution after alpha-beta-depleted transplantation in children. MiXCR, run by TCRdb on the PCR reads, gives a single entry per CDR3 protein. This table holds hundreds of thousands of distinct CDR3 sequences, 9.5% to 10% found once. The sequenced sample was PBMCs from the stem cell graft donor, obtained from the stem cell graft. These receptors all come from a human donor who donated a stem cell graft to a child with SCID. Both conserved end residues are part of each CDR3. A D gene is named only where the DNA matches it firmly. The size of a clone is reported for some rows only, either as once, few or many, or as a class for expanded clones.

TRBJ2-3	NA	TRBV7-8	NA	CASSSIDPGDTQYF	TGTGCCAGCAGCTCGATCGACCCCGGAGATACGCAGTATTTT
TRBJ2-1	TRBD2	TRBV7-3	many	CASSFGGDFSEQFF	TGTGCCAGCAGCTTCGGGGGGGATTTTAGTGAGCAGTTCTTC
TRBJ2-1	TRBD1	TRBV12-3/TRBV12-4	few	CASRHRGSLLRNEQFF	TGTGCCAGCAGACACAGGGGGTCCCTCCTTCGGAATGAGCAGTTCTTC
TRBJ1-2	NA	TRBV12-3/TRBV12-4	NA	CASSLGAGQNYGYTF	TGTGCCAGCAGTTTAGGGGCAGGCCAAAACTATGGCTACACCTTC
TRBJ1-2	NA	TRBV3-1	NA	CASSQTLINYGYTF	TGTGCCAGCAGCCAGACGCTGATTAACTATGGCTACACCTTC
TRBJ1-1	TRBD1	TRBV18	NA	CASSPDRGDNTEAFF	TGTGCCAGCTCACCCGACAGGGGCGATAACACTGAAGCTTTCTTT
TRBJ1-1	NA	TRBV20-1	NA	CSARDRSRWDTEAFF	TGCAGTGCTAGAGATCGGTCGCGATGGGACACTGAAGCTTTCTTT
TRBJ1-2	TRBD1	TRBV12-3/TRBV12-4	NA	CASSPGQGVNYGYTF	TGTGCCAGCAGTCCGGGACAGGGGGTAAACTATGGCTACACCTTC
TRBJ2-5	NA	TRBV5-6	many	CASSFWTTQETQYF	TGTGCCAGCAGCTTTTGGACGACTCAAGAGACCCAGTACTTC
TRBJ1-1	NA	TRBV20-1	many	CSARIQVEAFF	TGCAGTGCTAGGATACAGGTTGAAGCTTTCTTT
TRBJ2-5	NA	TRBV6-7	NA	CASSYTLARQWKETQYF	TGTGCCAGCAGTTACACTTTGGCCCGGCAGTGGAAGGAGACCCAGTACTTC
TRBJ2-7	NA	TRBV5-1	NA	CASSWGPTRREQYF	TGCGCCAGCAGCTGGGGTCCGACTCGGCGCGAGCAGTACTTC
TRBJ2-7	TRBD1	TRBV20-1	NA	CSAPGPGGYEQYF	TGCAGTGCTCCTGGCCCAGGGGGCTACGAGCAGTACTTC
TRBJ2-1	TRBD1	TRBV5-1	few	CASSPGGQGSSYNEQFF	TGCGCCAGCAGCCCGGGGGGACAGGGGAGCTCCTACAATGAGCAGTTCTTC
TRBJ1-2	TRBD1	TRBV12-3/TRBV12-4	few	CASRPQGIYGYTF	TGTGCCAGCAGACCACAGGGGATCTATGGCTACACCTTC
TRBJ2-3	TRBD1	TRBV25-1	NA	CASSAPTGGLLTDTQYF	TGTGCCAGCAGTGCCCCGACAGGGGGCCTCCTCACAGATACGCAGTATTTT
TRBJ2-1	TRBD2	TRBV5-1	many	CASSASTSGGNNEQFF	TGCGCCAGCAGCGCCTCAACTAGCGGGGGAAACAATGAGCAGTTCTTC
TRBJ2-3	NA	TRBV5-5	NA	CASSSPAVSTDTQYF	TGTGCCAGCAGCTCCCCAGCGGTTAGCACAGATACGCAGTATTTT
TRBJ2-3	TRBD2	TRBV6-5	few	CASSLVASGGSNTDTQYF	TGTGCCAGCAGCTTAGTGGCTAGCGGGGGGTCCAACACAGATACGCAGTATTTT
TRBJ2-1	NA	TRBV7-2	NA	CTSSLSLGSSYNEQFF	TGTACCAGCAGCTTAAGTCTCGGGAGCTCCTACAATGAGCAGTTCTTC
TRBJ2-1	TRBD1	TRBV12-3/TRBV12-4	few	CASSLIGLDRVYEQFF	TGTGCCAGCAGTTTAATTGGCCTGGACAGGGTCTATGAGCAGTTCTTC
TRBJ2-1	NA	TRBV24-1	many	CATSADGGHYNEQFF	TGTGCCACCAGTGCGGACGGGGGGCACTACAATGAGCAGTTCTTC
TRBJ2-7	TRBD1	TRBV10-3	NA	CAIRGGTGSSYEQYF	TGTGCCATCAGAGGCGGGACAGGGTCATCCTACGAGCAGTACTTC
TRBJ2-5	NA	TRBV20-1	few	CSARWFLSIQETQYF	TGCAGTGCTAGATGGTTTCTGTCTATCCAAGAGACCCAGTACTTC